This TCR beta chain originates from a study of blood T cell repertoires in COVID-19. At the level of the study: Specimens from acute and convalescent COVID-19 originated in the United States, Italy and Spain. PBMCs, B-cell-depleted T cells, or T cells provided the cDNA or gDNA that made up the material.

Original processing notes: Amplification with reference gene primers provided the estimates of nucleated cell counts. Some clones are missing from TCRdb's copy, which holds only in-frame ones; the method was immunoSEQ multiplex PCR. The DNA was the basis for D and trimming; V, J and clone size are from that table. The data show about 120,000 clones, roughly four fifths seen once. This CDR3 region has 15 residues. CDR1 and CDR2 from the germline V gene are LNHDA and SQIVND (reference sequence). The trim removed 9 bases at V and 0 bases at J, leaving 10 bases unmatched. This sequence was found in a human donor in a cohort sampled during active COVID-19. The chain combines TRBV19 with TRBJ2-7, with TRBD1 matching over 8 bases. The sequenced material came from peripheral blood. The CDR3, as DNA: TGTGCCAGCTCCTCCGGGACAGGCCTCTCCTACGAGCAGTACTTC. Encoded protein: CASSSGTGLSYEQYF. Variable domain in full (rest from reference TRBV19 and TRBJ2-7): DGGITQSPKYLFRKEGQNVTLSCEQNLNHDAMYWYRQDPGQGLRLIYYSQIVNDFQKGDIAEGYSVSREKKESFPLTVTSAQKNPTAFYLCASSSGTGLSYEQYFGPGTRLTVT.